This T cell receptor (beta chain) was recorded in a study of cytomegalovirus exposure and HLA in healthy donors. Only a few counts were recorded for this clone. Its antigen is undetermined. Study-wide findings and caveats: Most of the TCR beta V segments (in an earlier analysis) were productive either about 90% or about 30% of the time.

V lost 1 base to trimming and J lost 4 bases; unmatched junction nucleotides: 5. Germline assignment: CDR1 MGHRA and CDR2 YSYEKL. The CDR3 consists of 15 residues. Each donor's status was that of a healthy bone marrow donor. The PCR ran on 60 Vbeta and 13 Jbeta primers. TCRdb's table, derived via immunoSEQ multiplex PCR, lists solely in-frame clones and lacks some. The table includes about 130,000 clones, under 12% detected once. This clonotype was obtained from a woman aged 18-29 years in good health and CMV-seropositive. The chain links TRBV4-1 to TRBJ1-2; TRBD1 agrees at 8 bases. Sequencing was carried out using PBMCs. CDR3 nucleotides: TGCGCCAGCAGCCAAGCGTCAGGGGGCAGCTATGGCTACACCTTC. The encoded protein is CASSQASGGSYGYTF.